The T cell receptor beta chain under discussion was sequenced for a study of blood T cell repertoires in COVID-19. Per germline, CDR1 MDHEN and CDR2 SYDVKM. Trimming took off 3 bases at V and 0 bases at J, with 6 bases between the two ends. The CDR3 covers 15 residues. Here immunoSEQ multiplex PCR was the method, and the copy in TCRdb shows in-frame clones only, minus some. This table holds 95,000 to 110,000 clones, 87% found once. The receptor's source is a human donor in a cohort sampled during active COVID-19. The sample was peripheral blood. V is TRBV28 and J is TRBJ2-6; the D is unclear. The CDR3 DNA is TGTGCCAGCAGTTTCCCCCTCTCTGGGGCCAACGTCCTGACTTTC. Residues: CASSFPLSGANVLTF.